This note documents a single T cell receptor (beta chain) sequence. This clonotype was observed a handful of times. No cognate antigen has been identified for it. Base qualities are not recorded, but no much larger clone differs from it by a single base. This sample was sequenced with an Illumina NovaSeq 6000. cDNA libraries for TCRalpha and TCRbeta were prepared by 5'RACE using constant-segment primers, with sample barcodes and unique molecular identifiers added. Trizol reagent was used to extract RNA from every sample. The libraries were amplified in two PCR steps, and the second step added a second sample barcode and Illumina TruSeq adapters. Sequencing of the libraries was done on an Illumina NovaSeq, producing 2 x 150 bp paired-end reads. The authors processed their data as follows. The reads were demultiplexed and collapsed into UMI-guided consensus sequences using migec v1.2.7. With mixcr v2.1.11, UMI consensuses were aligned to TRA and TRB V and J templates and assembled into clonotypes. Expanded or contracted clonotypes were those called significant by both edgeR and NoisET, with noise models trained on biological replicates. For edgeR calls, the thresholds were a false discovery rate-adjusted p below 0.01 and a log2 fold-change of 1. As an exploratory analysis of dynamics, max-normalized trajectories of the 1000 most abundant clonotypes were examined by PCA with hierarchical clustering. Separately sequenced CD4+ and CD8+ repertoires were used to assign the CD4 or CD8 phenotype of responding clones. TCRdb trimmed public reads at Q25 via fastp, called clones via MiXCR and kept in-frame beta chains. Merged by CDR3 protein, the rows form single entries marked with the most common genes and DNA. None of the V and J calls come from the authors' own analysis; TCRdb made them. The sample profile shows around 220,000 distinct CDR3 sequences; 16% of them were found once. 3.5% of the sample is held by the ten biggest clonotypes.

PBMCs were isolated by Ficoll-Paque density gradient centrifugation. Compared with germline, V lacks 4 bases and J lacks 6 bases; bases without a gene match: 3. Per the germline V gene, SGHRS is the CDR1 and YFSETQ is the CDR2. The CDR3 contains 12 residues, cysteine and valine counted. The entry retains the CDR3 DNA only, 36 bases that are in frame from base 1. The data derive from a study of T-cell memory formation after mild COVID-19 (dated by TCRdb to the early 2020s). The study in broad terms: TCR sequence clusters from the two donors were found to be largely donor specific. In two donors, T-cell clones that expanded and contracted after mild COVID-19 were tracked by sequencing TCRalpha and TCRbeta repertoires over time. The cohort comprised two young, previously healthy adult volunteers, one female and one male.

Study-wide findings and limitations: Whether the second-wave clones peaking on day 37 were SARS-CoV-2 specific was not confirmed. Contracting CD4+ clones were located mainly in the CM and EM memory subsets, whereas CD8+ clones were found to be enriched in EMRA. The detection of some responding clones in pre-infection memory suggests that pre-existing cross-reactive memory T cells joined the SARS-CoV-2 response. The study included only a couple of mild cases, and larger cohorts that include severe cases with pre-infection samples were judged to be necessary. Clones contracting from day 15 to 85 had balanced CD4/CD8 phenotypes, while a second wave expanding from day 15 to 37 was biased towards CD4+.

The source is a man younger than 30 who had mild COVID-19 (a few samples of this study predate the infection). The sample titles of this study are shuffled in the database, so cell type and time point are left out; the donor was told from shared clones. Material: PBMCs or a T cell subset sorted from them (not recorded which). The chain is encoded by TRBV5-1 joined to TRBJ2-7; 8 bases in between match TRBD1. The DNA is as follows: TGCGCCAGCAGCACCGGGACAGGCGAGCAGTACGTC. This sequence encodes CASSTGTGEQYV.